This T cell receptor beta chain was retrieved from a study of CD4 T cells in relation to SARS-CoV-2 and coronaviruses. The wider study: Controls used an HIV-1 Nef peptide pool or no peptide.

CD4+ T cells from unexposed donors were obtained before the COVID-19 pandemic (2011-2018). Isolation of CD4+ T cells took place after less than 11 days in culture. Half the medium was replaced with IL-2 medium on days 3 and 7. Assay: immunoSEQ multiplex PCR; the TCRdb copy retains only in-frame clones and omits some. The data show about 27,000 clones, with 73% seen just once and roughly 21% held by the top ten. CDR1 is SGHRS, CDR2 YFSETQ, per germline. The junction had 15 bases not matched to a gene; V was cut back by 5 bases and J by 2 bases. The CDR3 length is 18 residues. Remarks on this clone: Its target is unknown.

The chain is built from TRBV5-1 and TRBJ2-5; 10 nucleotides line up with TRBD2. Sequenced input: CD4+ T cells from PBMCs, cultured in vitro. This receptor was taken from a human donor in good health. The CDR3 loop reads CASRPGAGGPRKQETQYF. The CDR3 DNA sequence: TGCGCCAGCAGGCCGGGAGCGGGAGGGCCTAGAAAACAAGAGACCCAGTACTTC.